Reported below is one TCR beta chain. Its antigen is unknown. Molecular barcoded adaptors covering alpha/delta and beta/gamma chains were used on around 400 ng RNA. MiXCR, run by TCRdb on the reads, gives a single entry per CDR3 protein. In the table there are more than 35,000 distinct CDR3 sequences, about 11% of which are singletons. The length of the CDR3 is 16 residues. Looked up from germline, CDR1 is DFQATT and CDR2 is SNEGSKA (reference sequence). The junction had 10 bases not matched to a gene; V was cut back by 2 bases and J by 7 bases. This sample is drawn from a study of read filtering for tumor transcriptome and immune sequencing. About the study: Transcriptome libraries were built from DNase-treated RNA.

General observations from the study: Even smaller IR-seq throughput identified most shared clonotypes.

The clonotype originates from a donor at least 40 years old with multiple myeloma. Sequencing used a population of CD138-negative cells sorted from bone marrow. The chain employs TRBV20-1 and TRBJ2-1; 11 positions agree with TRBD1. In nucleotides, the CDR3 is TGCAGTGCTAGATATGGACAGGGGGCGGTGAAGAATGAGCAGTTCTTC. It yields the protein CSARYGQGAVKNEQFF.